One sample yielded the 30 T cell receptor beta chains listed below, sequenced in a study of identical twins. TCRdb re-analysed the 5' RACE reads in MiXCR, keeping a single row per CDR3 protein. This sample yields roughly 190,000 distinct CDR3 sequences, of which around 15% are seen a single time; roughly two fifths belongs to the top ten. The same specimen was also included in a second study, on T cells expressing NK-cell markers.

Sequencing was performed on CD8+ T cells sorted from blood. The source of these receptors is a woman aged 18 to 35 in good health.

The V and J genes are TRBV20-1 and TRBJ2-3, with D perhaps matching TRBD1 (5 bases). The CDR3 consists of 14 residues. The germline V gene encodes CDR1 DFQATT and CDR2 SNEGSKA (reference sequence). V lost 2 bases to trimming and J lost 2 bases, with 11 bases between them. DNA for the CDR3: TGCAGTGCTAGACAGGGCGGAGACACAGATACGCAGTATTTT. Encoded protein: CSARQGGDTDTQYF.

This clonotype was seen many times. The rearrangement joins TRBV12-3 or TRBV12-4 to TRBJ2-1, with D possibly being TRBD2 (6 bases). CDR3 length: 15 residues. The germline V and J ends were trimmed by 6 bases and 9 bases, with 21 bases remaining between them. CDR3 sequence (DNA): TGTGCCAGCAGGATGGCGGGACTTGATTATGGTGAGCAGTTCTTC. Translation: CASRMAGLDYGEQFF.

This clonotype appeared many times. The chain uses TRBV4-3 and TRBJ1-1; 7 bases agree with TRBD1. J gave up 4 bases and V 7 bases, and 6 bases lay outside the gene matches. Germline values: CDR1 LGHNA, CDR2 YSLEER. The CDR3 consists of 13 residues. The CDR3 protein is CASTLQGSTEAFF. The CDR3 DNA reads TGCGCCAGCACCCTACAGGGGAGCACTGAAGCTTTCTTT.

CDR3 DNA: TGTGCCAGCAGTTTACTCGGTTCTTCTGAAGCTTTCTTT. It codes for CASSLLGSSEAFF. The chain has TRBV12-3 or TRBV12-4 and TRBJ1-1; D unclear. The CDR3 consists of 13 residues. V was trimmed by 2 bases and J by 6 bases, leaving 10 bases between them.

The chain has TRBV12-3 or TRBV12-4 and TRBJ2-1, with TRBD2 matching over 10 bases. J gave up 4 bases and V 6 bases, and 3 bases lay outside the gene matches. The CDR3 has 14 amino acids. The CDR3 reads CASRLAGTYNEQFF. DNA for the CDR3: TGTGCCAGCAGACTAGCGGGGACATACAATGAGCAGTTCTTC.

The V call is TRBV29-1, the J call TRBJ2-2, with TRBD2 identical over 7 bases. Per the germline V gene, CDR1 is SQVTM and CDR2 is ANQGSEA. The V gene end was trimmed by 3 bases and the J gene end by 4 bases; junction bases not matched to a gene: 8. This CDR3 has 15 amino acids. CDR3 in amino acids: CSVDREGGGTGELFF. CDR3 DNA: TGCAGCGTTGATAGGGAGGGCGGGGGCACCGGGGAGCTGTTTTTT.

This clonotype was recorded a few times. The genes are TRBV27 and TRBJ2-3; no reliable D call. Germline V lookup: CDR1 MNHEY, CDR2 SMNVEV (reference sequence). V was cut by 5 bases and J by 1 base, with 13 bases left in between. This CDR3 contains 15 residues. The CDR3 is CASSPPGLRTDTQYF. CDR3 nucleotide sequence: TGTGCCAGCAGTCCGCCTGGGTTGCGCACAGATACGCAGTATTTT.

The chain carries TRBV12-3 or TRBV12-4 and TRBJ2-7; TRBD2 matches 7 bases. J gave up 7 bases and V 3 bases, and 12 bases lay outside the gene matches. The CDR3 is 15 residues long. This chain's CDR3 is CASSFGGSLLEEQYF. The CDR3 DNA follows: TGTGCCAGCAGTTTTGGCGGGAGTCTCTTGGAGGAGCAGTACTTC.

This clonotype was picked up a small number of times. V is TRBV15 and J is TRBJ2-1; 9 nucleotides line up with TRBD2. Germline CDR1 is LNHNV and CDR2 is YYDKDF (reference sequence). This CDR3 spans 15 amino acids. J gave up 4 bases and V 0 bases, and 1 base lay outside the gene matches. CDR3 protein: CATSRDLAGYNEQFF. Written as DNA, the CDR3 is TGTGCCACCAGCAGAGATCTAGCGGGATACAATGAGCAGTTCTTC.

This sequence joins TRBV5-1 and TRBJ2-5, with 8 bases aligning to TRBD1. V gave up 7 bases and J gave up 3 bases; unmatched junction bases: 5. This CDR3 spans 13 amino acids. Germline CDR1 SGHRS, CDR2 YFSETQ. The CDR3 nucleotides read TGCGCCAGCCCTTCGACAGGGGAAGAGACCCAGTACTTC. It codes for CASPSTGEETQYF.

This clonotype was detected a few times. V is TRBV5-6 and J is TRBJ2-5; 11 positions agree with TRBD2. The CDR3 is made up of 16 amino acids. Germline CDR1 is SGHDT and CDR2 is YYEEEE. The junction had 7 bases not matched to a gene; V was cut back by 2 bases and J by 4 bases. DNA of the CDR3: TGTGCCAGCAGCTTAGTAGCGGGAGGGCCGAGAGAGACCCAGTACTTC. Translated, it gives CASSLVAGGPRETQYF.

The sample holds many counts of this clonotype. This chain uses TRBV7-9 with TRBJ2-7; D uncertain. From germline, CDR1 is SEHNR and CDR2 FQNEAQ (reference sequence). The CDR3 sequence is 14 residues long. V was pared by 5 bases and J by 4 bases, with 15 bases between. CDR3 nucleotide sequence: TGTGCCAGCAGCCACATAGTGGGTGCGTACGAGCAGTACTTC. Amino acid sequence: CASSHIVGAYEQYF. Together with reference TRBV7-9 and TRBJ2-7, the CDR3 gives the full variable domain: DTGVSQNPRHKITKRGQNVTFRCDPISEHNRLYWYRQTLGQGPEFLTYFQNEAQLEKSRLLSDRFSAERPKGSFSTLEIQRTEQGDSAMYLCASSHIVGAYEQYFGPGTRLTVT.

This clonotype is a singleton in its sample. V is TRBV20-1 and J is TRBJ2-1, with TRBD2 identical over 7 bases. After removal of 5 bases from V and 5 bases from J, the junction contained 9 bases not matched to a gene. The CDR3 covers 14 residues. The germline gives CDR1 DFQATT, CDR2 SNEGSKA (reference sequence). This CDR3 is CSAGGVSLDNEQFF. CDR3 DNA: TGCAGTGCTGGGGGGGTCTCGCTGGACAATGAGCAGTTCTTC.

The J gene is TRBJ2-3, the V gene TRBV4-3; D is possibly TRBD2 (5 bases). Germline assignment: CDR1 LGHNA and CDR2 YSLEER. Between the trimmed V and J ends, which lost 0 bases and 5 bases, there was a span of 9 bases. The CDR3 contains 14 residues. The CDR3 DNA reads as TGCGCCAGCAGCCAAGATAGGAGCGGAGATACGCAGTATTTT. It is translated as CASSQDRSGDTQYF.

V usage is TRBV4-1 and J usage is TRBJ2-7, with TRBD2 identical over 9 bases. The CDR3 loop spans 16 amino acids. Unmatched junction bases numbered 6, after V lost 0 bases and J lost 3 bases. Per the germline V gene, CDR1 is MGHRA and CDR2 is YSYEKL. DNA of the CDR3: TGCGCCAGCAGCCAAGATTACCGAGCGGGAGGCTACGAGCAGTACTTC. Translating it yields CASSQDYRAGGYEQYF.

The chain combines TRBV27 with TRBJ2-6; D gene unclear. The CDR3 covers 17 residues. V was trimmed by 6 bases and J by 4 bases, leaving 19 bases between them. CDR1 MNHEY and CDR2 SMNVEV come from the germline V gene (reference sequence). CDR3 nucleotide sequence: TGTGCCAGCAGCCAACCCCTAACGACATCAGGGGCCAACGTCCTGACTTTC. The encoded protein is CASSQPLTTSGANVLTF.

The CDR3, as DNA: TGTGCCAGCAGTTATCAGCGGTCTGACGAGCAGTACTTC. It is translated as CASSYQRSDEQYF. V gene TRBV6-6 combines with J gene TRBJ2-7; D perhaps matches TRBD2 (5 bases). The CDR3 is 13 residues long. Germline CDR1 MNHNY, CDR2 SVGAGI (reference sequence). Trimming removed 3 bases at V and 5 bases at J, with 11 bases between.

The chain recombines TRBV27 with TRBJ2-7; 8 bases agree with TRBD1. CDR1 and CDR2 (germline): MNHEY, SMNVEV (reference sequence). V shed 10 bases, J shed 0 bases, and the junction held 8 bases outside the gene matches. The CDR3 runs 14 residues. The CDR3 DNA reads as TGTGCCACCTGGGGACAGGCGACCTCCTACGAGCAGTACTTC. Translated: CATWGQATSYEQYF.

The chain employs TRBV19 and TRBJ1-1; no reliable D call. The germline CDR1 and CDR2 sequences are LNHDA and SQIVND (reference sequence). V was pared by 1 base and J by 1 base, with 7 bases between. The CDR3 totals 14 residues. CDR3 coding DNA: TGTGCCAGTAGTATAGGGGCAGGGAACACTGAAGCTTTCTTT. Translated, it gives CASSIGAGNTEAFF. The full variable domain, its missing parts supplied by reference TRBV19 and TRBJ1-1, is DGGITQSPKYLFRKEGQNVTLSCEQNLNHDAMYWYRQDPGQGLRLIYYSQIVNDFQKGDIAEGYSVSREKKESFPLTVTSAQKNPTAFYLCASSIGAGNTEAFFGQGTRLTVV.

V usage is TRBV11-2 and J usage is TRBJ2-1, with a tentative D call TRBD2 (6 bases). CDR3 size: 18 residues. The V gene lost 1 base and the J gene lost 2 bases, with 18 bases spanning the gap. Germline V CDR1 and CDR2: SGHAT, FQNNGV. CDR3 sequence: CASSLVVRGTSTYNEQFF. CDR3 nucleotide sequence: TGTGCCAGCAGCTTAGTTGTGCGGGGAACGAGCACCTACAATGAGCAGTTCTTC.

The J gene is TRBJ2-1, the V gene TRBV11-2; the D gene is possibly TRBD2 (6 bases). The CDR3 is made up of 13 amino acids. Germline V CDR1 and CDR2: SGHAT, FQNNGV. Trimming removed 5 bases from V and 10 bases from J, with 15 bases in between. CDR3: CASSQKPGEEQFF. In DNA, the CDR3 is TGTGCCAGCAGCCAAAAACCGGGGGAAGAGCAGTTCTTC.

The rearrangement uses TRBV21-1 and TRBJ2-3; the DNA was not compared with TRBD2, the D call given in the table. TRBV21-1 is classified as a pseudogene. CDR3 length equals 19 residues. CDR3 in amino acids: CASSAHSPLAGRLTDTQYF. CDR3 nucleotides: TGTGCCAGCAGCGCGCATTCTCCCCTAGCGGGCCGGTTGACAGATACGCAGTATTTT.

This clonotype was observed a handful of times. This chain links TRBV11-2 with TRBJ2-3; D unresolved. Germline loops: CDR1 SGHAT, CDR2 FQNNGV. V was trimmed by 2 bases and J by 6 bases, leaving 9 bases between them. There are 13 residues in the CDR3. For the CDR3, the DNA is TGTGCCAGCAGCTTAAAGCCGGTTGATACGCAGTATTTT. Translation gives CASSLKPVDTQYF.

The chain is built from TRBV5-6 and TRBJ2-7, with a weak D call TRBD1 (5 bases). Per germline, CDR1 SGHDT and CDR2 YYEEEE. The CDR3 covers 12 residues. Trimming cost V 3 bases and J 5 bases, with 9 bases left between them. The CDR3 is CASSWQGNEQYF. CDR3 nucleotides: TGTGCCAGCAGCTGGCAGGGCAACGAGCAGTACTTC.

This chain links TRBV20-1 with TRBJ2-3, with 7 bases lining up with TRBD2. The CDR3 loop spans 14 amino acids. Per the germline V gene, CDR1 is DFQATT and CDR2 is SNEGSKA (reference sequence). V trimming: 5 bases; J trimming: 4 bases; junction bases outside the gene matches: 9. The CDR3 nucleotides read TGCAGTGCTGCAGAGACTAGCCTCCCAGATACGCAGTATTTT. Translated: CSAAETSLPDTQYF.

The chain recombines TRBV30 with TRBJ2-3; the D call may be TRBD1 or TRBD2 (6 bases each). Germline loops: CDR1 GTSNPN, CDR2 SVGIG (reference sequence). CDR3 length: 14 residues. Trimming cost V 4 bases and J 12 bases, with 23 bases left between them. The CDR3 here is CAWNYGGRTFIQYF. CDR3 nucleotide sequence: TGTGCCTGGAACTATGGGGGGCGAACCTTCATTCAGTATTTT.

V gene TRBV30 combines with J gene TRBJ2-3, with TRBD2 as a possible D gene (6 bases). The CDR3 has 14 residues. CDR1 is GTSNPN and CDR2 is SVGIG in the germline V gene (reference sequence). V was cut by 1 base and J by 4 bases, with 12 bases left in between. The CDR3 DNA sequence: TGTGCCTGGAGTGGGGGGAGCGGGTCAGATACGCAGTATTTT. Its translation: CAWSGGSGSDTQYF. The full variable domain, completed using reference TRBV30 and TRBJ2-3, is SQTIHQWPATLVQPVGSPLSLECTVEGTSNPNLYWYRQAAGRGLQLLFYSVGIGQISSEVPQNLSASRPQDRQFILSSKKLLLSDSGFYLCAWSGGSGSDTQYFGPGTRLTVL.

In this sample, this clonotype turned up a few times. The V gene is TRBV7-2, the J gene TRBJ2-5, with D possibly being TRBD1 (5 bases). This CDR3 spans 15 amino acids. CDR1 SGHTA and CDR2 FQGNSA come from the germline V gene. V lost 3 bases and J lost 5, with 16 bases in between. The CDR3 nucleotides read TGTGCCAGCAGCTTTGGGGCAGGCTCACAGGAGACCCAGTACTTC. Its protein is CASSFGAGSQETQYF. The full variable domain, rest sourced from reference TRBV7-2 and TRBJ2-5, is GAGVSQSPSNKVTEKGKDVELRCDPISGHTALYWYRQSLGQGLEFLIYFQGNSAPDKSGLPSDRFSAERTGGSVSTLTIQRTQQEDSAVYLCASSFGAGSQETQYFGPGTRLLVL.

The chain recombines TRBV12-3 or TRBV12-4 with TRBJ1-1; weak D call: TRBD1 (5 bases). The V gene lost 3 bases and the J gene lost 10 bases, with 15 bases spanning the gap. The CDR3 sequence is 13 residues long. The CDR3 sequence is CASSLGTPAGAFF. CDR3 sequence (DNA): TGTGCCAGCAGTTTGGGGACCCCTGCGGGAGCTTTCTTT.

This clonotype occurred a few times. This chain joins TRBV19 and TRBJ1-1, with D maybe TRBD1 (5 bases). V lost 7 bases, J lost 5 bases, and 8 bases lay in between. Per germline, CDR1 LNHDA and CDR2 SQIVND (reference sequence). The CDR3 is 11 amino acids. In nucleotides, the CDR3 is TGTGCCAGTACCAGGGCGACTGAAGCTTTCTTT. Translating it yields CASTRATEAFF.